This entry describes one TCR beta chain. The assay was immunoSEQ multiplex PCR, and TCRdb's table has in-frame clones only and misses some. The sample yields 77,000 or so clones, 80% to 90% seen once. The entry originates in a study of lymphopenia after photon versus proton radiotherapy. This CDR3 is 16 amino acids long. Looked up from germline, CDR1 is MNHNS and CDR2 is SASEGT. Trimming took 2 bases from V and 3 from J, leaving 16 bases between them. The sample was peripheral blood, taken from a patient treated with proton-based radiotherapy. V gene TRBV6-1 combines with J gene TRBJ1-1; D possibly corresponds to TRBD1 (5 bases). The TCR originated in a man aged 55 to 70 with pancreatic cancer. The CDR3 here is CASSEWGRGGDTEAFF. CDR3 bases: TGTGCCAGCAGTGAATGGGGTCGGGGAGGGGACACTGAAGCTTTCTTT.